This T cell receptor beta chain was found in a study of T cells after yellow fever vaccination. As for the study in general: Preparation of the low-cell-number fractions used SMART-Seq v4 Ultra Low Input.

For TCR, cDNA came from 5'RACE template switching, which added a universal primer site and UMIs. TCRdb called the 5' RACE reads again in MiXCR, with one record for every CDR3 protein. The sample holds a few hundred thousand distinct CDR3 sequences, approximately 3.9% seen once. The V end lost 5 bases, the J end lost 0 bases, and 11 bases lay between the germline ends. Germline CDR1 reads SGHTA; CDR2 reads FQGNSA. CDR3 length: 15 amino acids. The chain links TRBV7-2 to TRBJ1-5; D is uncertain. Material: PBMCs, obtained on the day of the yellow fever booster vaccination. This TCR derives from a young man who received the YFV17D yellow fever vaccine. CDR3 protein: CASSPHLLSNQPQHF. Here the CDR3 DNA reads TGTGCCAGCAGCCCGCACCTGCTTAGCAATCAGCCCCAGCATTTT. Together with reference TRBV7-2 and TRBJ1-5, the CDR3 gives the full variable domain: GAGVSQSPSNKVTEKGKDVELRCDPISGHTALYWYRQSLGQGLEFLIYFQGNSAPDKSGLPSDRFSAERTGGSVSTLTIQRTQQEDSAVYLCASSPHLLSNQPQHFGDGTRLSIL.